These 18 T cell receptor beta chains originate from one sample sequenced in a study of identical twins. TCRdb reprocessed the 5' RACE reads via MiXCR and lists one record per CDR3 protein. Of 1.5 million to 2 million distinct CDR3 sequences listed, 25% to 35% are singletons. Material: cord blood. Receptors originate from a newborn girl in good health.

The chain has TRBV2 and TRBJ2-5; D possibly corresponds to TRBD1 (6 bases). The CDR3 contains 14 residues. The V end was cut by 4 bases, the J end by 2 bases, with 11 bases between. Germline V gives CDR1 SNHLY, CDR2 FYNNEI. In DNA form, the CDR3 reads TGTGCCAGCAGTGGGCACAGGGATCAAGAGACCCAGTACTTC. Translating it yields CASSGHRDQETQYF. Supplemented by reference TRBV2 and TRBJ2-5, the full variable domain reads EPEVTQTPSHQVTQMGQEVILRCVPISNHLYFYWYRQILGQKVEFLVSFYNNEISEKSEIFDDQFSVERPDGSNFTLKIRSTKLEDSAMYFCASSGHRDQETQYFGPGTRLLVL.

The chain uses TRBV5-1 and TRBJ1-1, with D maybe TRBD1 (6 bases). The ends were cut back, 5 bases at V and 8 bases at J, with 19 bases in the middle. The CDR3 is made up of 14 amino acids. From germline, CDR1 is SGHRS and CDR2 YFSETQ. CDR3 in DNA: TGCGCCAGCAGACCCCTACAGGGTACAACGGAAGCTTTCTTT. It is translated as CASRPLQGTTEAFF.

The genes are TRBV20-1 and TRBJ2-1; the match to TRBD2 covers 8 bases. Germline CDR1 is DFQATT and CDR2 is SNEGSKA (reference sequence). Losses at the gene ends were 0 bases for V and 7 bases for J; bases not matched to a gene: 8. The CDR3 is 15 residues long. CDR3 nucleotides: TGCAGTGCTAGAGATCGGGGGGGCAGATGGAATGAGCAGTTCTTC. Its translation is CSARDRGGRWNEQFF.

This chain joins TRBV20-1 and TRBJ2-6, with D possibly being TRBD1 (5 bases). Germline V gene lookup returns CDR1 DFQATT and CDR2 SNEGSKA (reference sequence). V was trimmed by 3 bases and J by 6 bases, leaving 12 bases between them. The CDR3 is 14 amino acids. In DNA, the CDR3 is TGCAGTGCTAGGCGGCAGGGTGAGGCCAACGTCCTGACTTTC. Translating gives CSARRQGEANVLTF.

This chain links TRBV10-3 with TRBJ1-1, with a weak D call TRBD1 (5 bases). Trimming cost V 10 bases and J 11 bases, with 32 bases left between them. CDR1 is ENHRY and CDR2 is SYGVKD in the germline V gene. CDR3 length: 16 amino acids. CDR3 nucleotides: TGTGCCACCTCCCTCCAGCCCGGGGCCAAAACCGGGCAGGCTTTCTTT. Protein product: CATSLQPGAKTGQAFF.

Here the CDR3 DNA reads TGTGCTAGTGGTTTGGTACTGGGGACTAGCGGGACGACAGATACGCAGTATTTT. Its protein is CASGLVLGTSGTTDTQYF. The rearrangement joins TRBV12-5 to TRBJ2-3; TRBD2 matches 13 bases. This CDR3 contains 18 residues. Germline CDR1 is LGHNT and CDR2 is FRNRAP. The V segment lost 0 bases and the J segment 3 bases; nucleotides outside the gene matches: 6.

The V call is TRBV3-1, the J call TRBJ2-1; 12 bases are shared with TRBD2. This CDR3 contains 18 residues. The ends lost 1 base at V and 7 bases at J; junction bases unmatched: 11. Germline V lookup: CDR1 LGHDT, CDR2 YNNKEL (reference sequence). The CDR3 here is CASSQGRLAGEILNEQFF. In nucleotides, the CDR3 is TGTGCCAGCAGCCAAGGTAGACTAGCGGGGGAAATTTTGAATGAGCAGTTCTTC.

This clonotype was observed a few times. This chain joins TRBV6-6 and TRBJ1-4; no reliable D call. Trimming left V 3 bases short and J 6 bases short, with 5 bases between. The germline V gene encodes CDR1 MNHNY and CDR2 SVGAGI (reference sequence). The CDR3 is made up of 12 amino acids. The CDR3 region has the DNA TGTGCCAGCAGTTATTGGGATGAAAAACTGTTTTTT. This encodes CASSYWDEKLFF.

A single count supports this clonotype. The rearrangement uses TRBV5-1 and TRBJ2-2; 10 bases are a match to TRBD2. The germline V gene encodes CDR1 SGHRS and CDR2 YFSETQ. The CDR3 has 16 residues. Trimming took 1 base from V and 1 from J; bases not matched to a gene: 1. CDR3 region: CASSLPSGRNTGELFF. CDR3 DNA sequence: TGCGCCAGCAGCTTGCCTAGCGGGAGGAACACCGGGGAGCTGTTTTTT.

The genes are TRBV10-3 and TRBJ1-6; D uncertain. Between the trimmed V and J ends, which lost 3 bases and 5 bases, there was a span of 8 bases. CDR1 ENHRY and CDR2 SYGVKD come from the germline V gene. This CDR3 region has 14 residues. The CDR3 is CAISDGANNSPLHF. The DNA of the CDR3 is TGTGCCATCAGTGATGGAGCCAATAATTCACCCCTCCACTTT.

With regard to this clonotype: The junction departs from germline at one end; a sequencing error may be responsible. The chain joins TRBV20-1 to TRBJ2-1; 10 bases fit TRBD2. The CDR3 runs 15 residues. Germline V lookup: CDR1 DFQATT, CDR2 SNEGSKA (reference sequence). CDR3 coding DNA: TGCAGTGCCGAAATTAGCGGGAGGTCCTCCAATGAGCAGTTCTTC. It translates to CSAEISGRSSNEQFF.

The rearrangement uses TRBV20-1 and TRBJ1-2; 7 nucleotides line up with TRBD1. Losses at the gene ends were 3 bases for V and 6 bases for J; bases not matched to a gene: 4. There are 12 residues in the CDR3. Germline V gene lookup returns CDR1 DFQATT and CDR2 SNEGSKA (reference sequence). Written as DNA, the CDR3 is TGCAGTGCTAGGGAGGGGGCGGATGGCTACACCTTC. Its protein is CSAREGADGYTF.

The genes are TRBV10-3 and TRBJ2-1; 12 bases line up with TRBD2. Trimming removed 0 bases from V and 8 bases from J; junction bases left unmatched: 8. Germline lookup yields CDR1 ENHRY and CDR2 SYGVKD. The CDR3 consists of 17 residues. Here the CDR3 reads CAISESTTSGRTHEQFF. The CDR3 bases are TGTGCCATCAGTGAGTCGACCACTAGCGGGAGGACCCATGAGCAGTTCTTC.

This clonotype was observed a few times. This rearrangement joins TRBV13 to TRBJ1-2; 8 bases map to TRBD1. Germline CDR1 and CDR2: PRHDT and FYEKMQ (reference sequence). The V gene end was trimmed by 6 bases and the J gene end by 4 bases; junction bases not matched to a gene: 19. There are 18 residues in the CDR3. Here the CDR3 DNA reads TGTGCCAGCAGTACGACCCATCGGACAGGGTCCGACCTCTATGGCTACACCTTC. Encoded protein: CASSTTHRTGSDLYGYTF.

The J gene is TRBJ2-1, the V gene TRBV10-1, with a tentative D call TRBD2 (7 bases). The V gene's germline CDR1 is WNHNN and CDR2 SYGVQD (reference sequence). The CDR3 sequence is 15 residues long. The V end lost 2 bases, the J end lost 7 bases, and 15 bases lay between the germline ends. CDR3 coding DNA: TGCGCCAGCAGTGAGCCGGGGGGCCTTGGTAATGAGCAGTTCTTC. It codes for CASSEPGGLGNEQFF.

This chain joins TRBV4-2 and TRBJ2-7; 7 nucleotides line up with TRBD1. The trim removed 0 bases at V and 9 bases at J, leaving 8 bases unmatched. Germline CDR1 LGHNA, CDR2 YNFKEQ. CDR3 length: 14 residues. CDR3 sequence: CASSQDRTGNLQYF. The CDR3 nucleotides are TGTGCCAGCAGCCAAGACAGGACAGGTAATCTGCAGTACTTC.

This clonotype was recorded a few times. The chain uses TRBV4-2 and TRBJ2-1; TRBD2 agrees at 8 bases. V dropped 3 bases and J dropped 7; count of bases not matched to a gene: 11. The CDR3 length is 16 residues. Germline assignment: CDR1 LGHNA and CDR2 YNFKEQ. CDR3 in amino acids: CASSQVPAGDRNEQFF. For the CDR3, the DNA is TGTGCCAGCAGCCAGGTGCCAGCGGGGGATAGGAATGAGCAGTTCTTC.

Here the CDR3 DNA reads TGTGCCAGCAGCGAAAGGGCAGTCAATCAGCCCCAGCATTTT. Translation gives CASSERAVNQPQHF. The genes are TRBV12-3 or TRBV12-4 and TRBJ1-5; D gene ambiguous. V was clipped by 6 bases and J by 3 bases, with 12 bases between them. This CDR3 is 14 amino acids long.